The 22 T cell receptor beta chains below all came from one sample that was sequenced in a study of tumor-infiltrating lymphocytes in primary liver carcinoma. The authors took blood RNA from unsorted whole blood and also extracted germline DNA. Researchers generated TCR beta cDNA from about 530 ng of total RNA, relying on a constant-region primer. Three nested multiplex PCR rounds, a slightly modified ARM-PCR, produced the libraries for TCR beta. Both of the initial two PCR rounds ran for 10 cycles and employed TRBV1-TRBV30 forward primers alongside a C-beta reverse primer. TCRdb ran MiXCR on the multiplex PCR reads and lists one entry per CDR3 protein. Here the sample spans 320,000 or so distinct CDR3 sequences, 55% to 65% being singletons. The material sequenced was peripheral blood. These receptor sequences come from a man aged 35-49 years with primary liver carcinoma and hepatitis B virus infection.

The table lists this clonotype with a few counts. The chain has TRBV21-1 and TRBJ2-1; the tabulated D call, TRBD1, remains unverified against the DNA. TRBV21-1 is a known pseudogene. CDR3 length: 17 residues. In DNA, the CDR3 is TGTGCCAGCAGCAAACCCCCTATGGCACCGGAGGGCAATGAGCAGTTCTTC. This encodes CASSKPPMAPEGNEQFF.

This clonotype was detected many times. The chain combines TRBV6-5 with TRBJ2-7, with 8 bases lining up with TRBD2. Germline V CDR1 and CDR2: MNHEY, SVGAGI. This CDR3 spans 18 amino acids. With V trimmed by 2 bases and J by 5 bases, 17 bases remained unmatched. CDR3 loop: CASSYATTSENLFDEQYF. CDR3 DNA sequence: TGTGCCAGCAGTTACGCTACGACTAGCGAGAACCTTTTCGACGAGCAGTACTTC.

Details on this clonotype: This CDR3 fails to terminate in the conserved phenylalanine or tryptophan, so it likely reflects a read error. V gene TRBV12-3 or TRBV12-4 combines with J gene TRBJ1-3; unclear D gene. CDR3 length: 14 residues. CDR3 coding DNA: TGTGCCGGCAGTTTGGGAGGGACTGGAAACACCATATATCTT. This gives the protein CAGSLGGTGNTIYL.

For this clonotype: Possible read error: a much larger clone is one base away. The chain couples TRBV4-2 to TRBJ1-2, with a possible D match to TRBD1 (5 bases). Germline CDR1 reads LGHNA; CDR2 reads YNFKEQ. The CDR3 contains 16 residues. CDR3 sequence reads: CASSQDGGDRNYDYTF. In DNA, the CDR3 is TGTGCCAGCAGCCAAGATGGGGGGGACCGGAACTATGACTACACCTTC.

This clonotype was recorded only once. This may stem from a read error, because a much larger clone lies one nucleotide away. V and J are TRBV6-5 and TRBJ1-2; D perhaps matches TRBD1 (5 bases). CDR1 is MNHEY, CDR2 SVGAGI, per germline. CDR3 length equals 14 residues. CDR3 nucleotides: TGTGCCGGCAGGTCCGGGACCCCTAACTATGGCTACACCTTC. Amino acid sequence: CAGRSGTPNYGYTF.

This clonotype showed up many times. The V and J genes are TRBV14 and TRBJ2-5, with 7 bases aligning to TRBD1. The CDR3 has 14 amino acids. V lost 1 base to trimming and J lost 5 bases; unmatched junction nucleotides: 4. Per germline, CDR1 SGHDN and CDR2 FVKESK. The chain's CDR3 is CASSQGTGGETQYF. The CDR3 nucleotides are TGTGCCAGCAGCCAAGGGACAGGCGGGGAGACCCAGTACTTC.

As concerns this clonotype: With a much larger clone just one base away, this may be a read error. The chain has TRBV6-5 and TRBJ2-2; 10 bases align to TRBD1. This CDR3 has 16 residues. J lost 7 bases, V lost 1 base, and 6 bases had no gene match. Germline CDR1 and CDR2: MNHEY and SVGAGI. CDR3 sequence: CASSYFLGQGNGELFF. CDR3 coding DNA: TGTGCCAGCAGTTACTTCCTGGGACAGGGGAACGGGGAGCTGTTTTTT.

The table lists this clonotype with a few counts. Relative to the germline gene, one junction end is altered; a read error may explain this. V is TRBV28 and J is TRBJ2-7; 8 nucleotides agree with TRBD1. Germline CDR1 MDHEN, CDR2 SYDVKM. The CDR3 is 15 amino acids. The CDR3 loop is CASSSPGQDPYEQYF. The CDR3 DNA reads as TGTGCTAGCAGTTCCCCGGGACAGGACCCCTACGAGCAGTACTTC.

As to this clonotype: With a much larger clone just one base away, this may be a read error. V gene TRBV12-3 or TRBV12-4 combines with J gene TRBJ2-7; 11 nucleotides agree with TRBD2. The V and J ends lost 5 bases and 1 base, in that order; junction bases with no gene match: 4. This CDR3 contains 15 residues. CDR3 sequence: CASSVGLAGSYEQYF. In DNA form, the CDR3 reads TGTGCCAGCAGTGTCGGACTAGCGGGTTCCTACGAGCAGTACTTC.

A note on this clonotype: This clone may be a read error of a much larger clone one base away. The chain links TRBV6-5 to TRBJ2-7, with 11 bases lining up with TRBD1. Trimming cost V 7 bases and J 6 bases; bases outside gene matches: 5. The CDR3 runs to 13 residues. From germline, CDR1 is MNHEY and CDR2 SVGAGI. CDR3 sequence: CASMRTGGGEQYF. Here the CDR3 DNA reads TGTGCCAGCATGCGGACAGGGGGCGGCGAGCAGTACTTC.

This clonotype was seen just once. This chain uses TRBV12-2 with TRBJ2-7; the table assigns TRBD2, which was not confirmed against the DNA. TRBV12-2 is a recognized pseudogene. The CDR3 contains 17 residues. Here the CDR3 reads CASRALAGVTKPYEQYF. The CDR3 DNA sequence: TGTGCAAGTCGCGCACTAGCGGGAGTGACCAAGCCCTACGAGCAGTACTTC.

The gene calls are TRBV12-3 or TRBV12-4 and TRBJ2-2, with D unclear. Trimming stripped 6 bases from V and 4 bases from J, with 12 bases between. The CDR3 spans 14 residues. The CDR3 region is CASRYSVSTGELFF. The CDR3, as DNA: TGTGCCAGCAGATACTCCGTGAGCACCGGGGAGCTGTTTTTT.

As for this clonotype: A much larger clone lies a single base off, so this may be a read error. Because the CDR3 is missing its conserved closing phenylalanine or tryptophan, this is likely a read error. The rearrangement joins TRBV6-5 to TRBJ2-2; 10 bases match TRBD2. The CDR3 covers 15 residues. Germline-derived CDR1 and CDR2 are MNHEY and SVGAGI. After removal of 5 bases from V and 6 bases from J, the junction contained 6 bases not matched to a gene. CDR3 in amino acids: CASSRSGRAAGELFL. CDR3 coding DNA: TGTGCCAGCAGTCGGAGCGGGAGGGCCGCCGGGGAGCTGTTTCTT.

Of note for this clonotype: A much larger clone lies a single base off, so this may be a read error. The rearrangement uses TRBV6-5 and TRBJ2-7; D possibly matches TRBD1 or TRBD2 (6 bases each). The CDR3 totals 14 residues. The germline V gene encodes CDR1 MNHEY and CDR2 SVGAGI. The CDR3 sequence is CASSSPGGHYVQYF. Here the CDR3 DNA reads TGTGCCAGCAGTTCCCCCGGGGGACACTACGTGCAGTACTTC.

The table lists this clonotype with a few counts. The rearrangement joins TRBV5-5 to TRBJ2-3, with a tentative D call TRBD2 (6 bases). There are 18 residues in the CDR3. The germline V gene encodes CDR1 SGHKS and CDR2 YYEKEE (reference sequence). V was clipped by 0 bases and J by 0 bases, with 17 bases between them. This CDR3 reads CASSLEGGTNPSTDTQYF. For the CDR3, the DNA is TGTGCCAGCAGCTTGGAAGGCGGGACCAATCCTAGCACAGATACGCAGTATTTT.

About this clonotype itself: Sequence at one end of the junction differs from germline and may be a read error. The chain is built from TRBV6-1 and TRBJ2-1, with TRBD2 matching over 10 bases. The germline V gene encodes CDR1 MNHNS and CDR2 SASEGT. The CDR3 totals 15 residues. The CDR3 loop is CASSTSGTPNGEQFF. The CDR3 DNA is TGTGCCAGCAGTACTAGCGGGACACCCAATGGGGAGCAATTCTTC.

This clonotype was observed at least ten times. The J gene is TRBJ2-7, the V gene TRBV30, with D hard to call. Trimming removed 0 bases from V and 6 bases from J, with 9 bases in between. The CDR3 runs to 12 residues. The V gene's germline CDR1 is GTSNPN and CDR2 SVGIG (reference sequence). In DNA form, the CDR3 reads TGTGCCTGGAGTGTCCAATGGGGCGAGCAGTACTTC. It codes for CAWSVQWGEQYF. The whole variable domain, remainder taken from reference TRBV30 and TRBJ2-7, is SQTIHQWPATLVQPVGSPLSLECTVEGTSNPNLYWYRQAAGRGLQLLFYSVGIGQISSEVPQNLSASRPQDRQFILSSKKLLLSDSGFYLCAWSVQWGEQYFGPGTRLTVT.

J is TRBJ2-3 and V is TRBV28, with D perhaps TRBD1 (5 bases). This CDR3 region has 13 residues. The ends were cut back, 6 bases at V and 9 bases at J, with 16 bases in the middle. Germline V gene lookup returns CDR1 MDHEN and CDR2 SYDVKM. The CDR3 region is CASSPSGAGTQYF. DNA for the CDR3: TGTGCCAGCAGCCCCTCTGGGGCAGGGACGCAGTATTTT. Complete variable domain (other parts from reference TRBV28 and TRBJ2-3): DVKVTQSSRYLVKRTGEKVFLECVQDMDHENMFWYRQDPGLGLRLIYFSYDVKMKEKGDIPEGYSVSREKKERFSLILESASTNQTSMYLCASSPSGAGTQYFGPGTRLTVL.

As concerns this clonotype: One end of the junction does not line up with germline, which may come from a read error. This rearrangement joins TRBV24-1 to TRBJ1-5; D is uncertain. The CDR3 contains 14 residues. In germline, CDR1 is KGHDR, CDR2 SFDVKD. DNA for the CDR3: TGTGACACCAGTGAGGGTATGCGCAATCAGCCCCAGCATTTT. It specifies CDTSEGMRNQPQHF.

This clonotype was picked up many times. This sequence joins TRBV29-1 and TRBJ2-1; no clear D gene. Trimming shortened V by 3 bases and J by 4 bases, and 13 bases separated the two germline ends. Germline loops: CDR1 SQVTM, CDR2 ANQGSEA. The CDR3 has 14 residues. CDR3 amino acids: CSVDSFGGYNEQFF. DNA for the CDR3: TGCAGCGTTGACTCGTTTGGCGGTTACAATGAGCAGTTCTTC.

Comments on this clonotype: One base away lies a much larger clone, so this may be a sequencing read error. The chain is built from TRBV4-2 and TRBJ1-1; TRBD1 might be the D (6 bases). This CDR3 contains 13 residues. Germline lookup yields CDR1 LGHNA and CDR2 YNFKEQ. The germline V and J ends were trimmed by 2 bases and 8 bases, with 12 bases remaining between them. The CDR3 reads CASSQKGGLEAFF. The CDR3 DNA is TGTGCCAGCAGCCAAAAAGGGGGACTCGAAGCTTTCTTT.

This clonotype has a handful of counts. The genes are TRBV5-6 and TRBJ2-1; possible D gene TRBD1, 5 bases. The V and J ends lost 4 bases and 12 bases respectively, with 14 bases between them. CDR1 and CDR2 (germline): SGHDT, YYEEEE. This CDR3 contains 12 residues. The CDR3 loop reads CASSPLLGVQFF. CDR3 sequence (DNA): TGTGCCAGCAGCCCCTTGTTAGGGGTGCAGTTCTTC.